This T cell receptor beta chain derives from a study of blood T cell repertoires in COVID-19. Germline V gene lookup returns CDR1 WNHNN and CDR2 SYGVQD (reference sequence). V was clipped by 8 bases and J by 2 bases; unmatched bases: 4. The CDR3 contains 13 residues. This clone was counted at least ten times. The table came from immunoSEQ multiplex PCR; TCRdb's copy has only in-frame clones and leaves some out. The sample includes hundreds of thousands of clones, 70% to 75% of them seen just once. V and J are TRBV10-1 and TRBJ2-7, with TRBD2 matching over 9 bases. This clonotype originated in a woman older than 75 with acute or convalescent COVID-19. Input material: peripheral blood. CDR3 DNA sequence: TGCGCCAGCTTAGCGGGGGACCCCTACGAGCAGTACTTC. Its translation: CASLAGDPYEQYF.